The 8 T cell receptor beta chains below were found in one sample sequenced in a study of response to subunit inactivated influenza vaccine. MiXCR, applied by TCRdb to the RT-PCR reads, yields one record per CDR3 protein. The table includes about 700,000 distinct CDR3 sequences, about 14% detected once. Sequenced material: PBMCs from blood, taken 14 days before vaccination. The source of these receptors is a man aged 50-59 years who received an inactivated influenza vaccine.

The rearrangement joins TRBV11-2 to TRBJ2-1, with 14 positions matching TRBD2. There are 21 residues in the CDR3. The germline V gene encodes CDR1 SGHAT and CDR2 FQNNGV. V was clipped by 7 bases and J by 6 bases; unmatched bases: 23. The CDR3 spells CASTRYPGRQTSGRAPNEQFF. The CDR3 DNA reads as TGTGCCAGCACCCGGTATCCCGGGCGTCAGACTAGCGGGAGGGCCCCCAATGAGCAGTTCTTC.

This chain connects TRBV7-9 to TRBJ2-5; 9 bases fit TRBD1. CDR1 is SEHNR and CDR2 is FQNEAQ in the germline V gene (reference sequence). V shed 5 bases, J shed 5 bases, and the junction held 9 bases outside the gene matches. The CDR3 totals 15 residues. Here the CDR3 reads CASSRQGQGGETQYF. The DNA for the CDR3 is TGTGCCAGCAGCCGCCAGGGACAGGGAGGCGAGACCCAGTACTTC.

This clonotype was seen ten or more times. The chain combines TRBV4-3 with TRBJ2-7, with D maybe TRBD2 (5 bases). Germline CDR1 is LGHNA and CDR2 is YSLEER. This CDR3 spans 13 amino acids. V was shortened by 2 bases and J by 3 bases, with 8 bases between the two germline ends. The CDR3 sequence is CASSQLLGYEQYF. The CDR3 nucleotides read TGCGCCAGCAGCCAATTACTAGGCTACGAGCAGTACTTC.

The DNA of the CDR3 is TGTGCCAGCAGGACGACCGCTAGGAACAATGAGCAGTTCTTC. This encodes CASRTTARNNEQFF. The chain links TRBV7-2 to TRBJ2-1; D is unresolved. There are 14 residues in the CDR3. The V end lost 6 bases, the J end lost 5 bases, and 14 bases lay between the germline ends. Per germline, CDR1 SGHTA and CDR2 FQGNSA.

This clonotype was recorded a few times. The V and J genes are TRBV9 and TRBJ2-1; the match to TRBD2 covers 7 bases. V lost 6 bases and J lost 1; bases outside the gene matches: 7. This CDR3 is 15 amino acids long. Germline V gene sequence: CDR1 SGDLS, CDR2 YYNGEE. The CDR3 DNA sequence: TGTGCCAGCACCCGAGGCGGGAGTTCCTACAATGAGCAGTTCTTC. Its translation: CASTRGGSSYNEQFF.

V is TRBV20-1 and J is TRBJ2-2; D remains ambiguous. Trimming pared 0 bases from V and 1 base from J, leaving 18 bases between. The germline CDR1 and CDR2 sequences are DFQATT and SNEGSKA (reference sequence). The CDR3 runs to 18 residues. CDR3 region: CSARDHPTDVWNTGELFF. As DNA, the CDR3 is TGCAGTGCTAGAGATCACCCCACAGATGTCTGGAACACCGGGGAGCTGTTTTTT.

This clonotype has more than one count but fewer than ten. The chain joins TRBV7-9 to TRBJ2-7, with D possibly being TRBD2 (5 bases). V lost 1 base and J 5 bases, leaving 18 bases between the germline ends. The germline CDR1 and CDR2 sequences are SEHNR and FQNEAQ (reference sequence). This CDR3 region has 16 residues. In nucleotides, the CDR3 is TGTGCCAGCAGCTTAGGTCTACTAGTCCGTATGGACGAGCAGTACTTC. Translating it yields CASSLGLLVRMDEQYF.

About this clonotype itself: A single base separates this from a much larger clone, so it may be a read error. This sequence joins TRBV3-1 and TRBJ2-2; perhaps TRBD2 as D (6 bases). This CDR3 has 15 residues. CDR1 LGHDT and CDR2 YNNKEL come from the germline V gene (reference sequence). The CDR3: CATSQSGTPHGELFF. The CDR3 nucleotides read TGTGCCACCAGCCAATCCGGGACTCCTCACGGGGAGCTGTTTTTT.